Below are 7 T cell receptor beta chains sequenced from a single sample in a study of T cell responses to AZD1222 COVID-19 vaccine. TCRdb's table, derived via immunoSEQ multiplex PCR, lists solely in-frame clones and lacks some. The sample holds about 61,000 clones, approximately 90% seen once. The sequenced sample was peripheral blood, obtained on day 0 of AZD1222 vaccination. Receptors were obtained from an adult in good health.

V is TRBV19 and J is TRBJ1-2, with 9 bases that match TRBD1. The CDR3 has 14 residues. Germline loops: CDR1 LNHDA, CDR2 SQIVND (reference sequence). V trimming: 7 bases; J trimming: 9 bases; junction bases outside the gene matches: 12. This chain's CDR3 is CASNPGQGSDSYTF. Here the CDR3 DNA reads TGTGCCAGTAACCCGGGACAGGGATCTGATAGCTACACCTTC.

The chain is built from TRBV14 and TRBJ1-3; D perhaps matches TRBD1 (5 bases). V was shortened by 5 bases and J by 1 base, with 9 bases between the two germline ends. Germline assignment: CDR1 SGHDN and CDR2 FVKESK. The CDR3 loop spans 14 amino acids. The CDR3 nucleotides are TGTGCCAGCAGCGCAGGGATTTCTGGAAACACCATATATTTT. The encoded protein is CASSAGISGNTIYF.

The chain combines TRBV19 with TRBJ1-4, with D possibly matching TRBD1 (6 bases). The germline V gene has CDR1 LNHDA and CDR2 SQIVND (reference sequence). Deletions cut 3 bases from V and 10 bases from J, with 18 bases between. The CDR3 contains 15 residues. As DNA, the CDR3 is TGTGCCAGTAGTATCGGGCAGGGGCGCATTCGAAAACTGTTTTTT. Its translation: CASSIGQGRIRKLFF.

V gene TRBV19 combines with J gene TRBJ1-2; D possibly corresponds to TRBD1 (5 bases). The CDR3 consists of 15 residues. V was pared by 6 bases and J by 5 bases, with 19 bases between. CDR1 and CDR2 from the germline V gene are LNHDA and SQIVND (reference sequence). In DNA, the CDR3 is TGTGCCAGTAGCCGCGACCCCTTGGGGGGGTATGGCTACACCTTC. Translating gives CASSRDPLGGYGYTF.

The rearrangement uses TRBV5-1 and TRBJ2-1; TRBD2 aligns across 12 bases. Germline V gene sequence: CDR1 SGHRS, CDR2 YFSETQ. V shed 0 bases, J shed 10 bases, and the junction held 5 bases outside the gene matches. This CDR3 has 15 residues. The CDR3 reads CASSLASGGASEQFF. The CDR3 DNA reads TGCGCCAGCAGCTTGGCTAGCGGGGGGGCCAGCGAGCAGTTCTTC.

This chain links TRBV6-1 with TRBJ2-2; TRBD2 matches at 11 bases. Germline trimming cut 4 bases from V and 1 base from J; bases unmatched to any gene: 5. The CDR3 contains 17 residues. CDR1 is MNHNS, CDR2 SASEGT, per germline. The CDR3 spells CASSGLAGTVNTGELFF. CDR3 in DNA: TGTGCCAGCAGTGGACTAGCGGGGACCGTGAACACCGGGGAGCTGTTTTTT.

The genes are TRBV5-6 and TRBJ1-3, with unresolved D. CDR1 and CDR2 (germline): SGHDT, YYEEEE. The CDR3 is 12 amino acids. V lost 3 bases, J lost 3 bases, and 4 bases lay in between. In nucleotides, the CDR3 is TGTGCCAGCAGCTCGGATGGAAACACCATATATTTT. It is translated as CASSSDGNTIYF.